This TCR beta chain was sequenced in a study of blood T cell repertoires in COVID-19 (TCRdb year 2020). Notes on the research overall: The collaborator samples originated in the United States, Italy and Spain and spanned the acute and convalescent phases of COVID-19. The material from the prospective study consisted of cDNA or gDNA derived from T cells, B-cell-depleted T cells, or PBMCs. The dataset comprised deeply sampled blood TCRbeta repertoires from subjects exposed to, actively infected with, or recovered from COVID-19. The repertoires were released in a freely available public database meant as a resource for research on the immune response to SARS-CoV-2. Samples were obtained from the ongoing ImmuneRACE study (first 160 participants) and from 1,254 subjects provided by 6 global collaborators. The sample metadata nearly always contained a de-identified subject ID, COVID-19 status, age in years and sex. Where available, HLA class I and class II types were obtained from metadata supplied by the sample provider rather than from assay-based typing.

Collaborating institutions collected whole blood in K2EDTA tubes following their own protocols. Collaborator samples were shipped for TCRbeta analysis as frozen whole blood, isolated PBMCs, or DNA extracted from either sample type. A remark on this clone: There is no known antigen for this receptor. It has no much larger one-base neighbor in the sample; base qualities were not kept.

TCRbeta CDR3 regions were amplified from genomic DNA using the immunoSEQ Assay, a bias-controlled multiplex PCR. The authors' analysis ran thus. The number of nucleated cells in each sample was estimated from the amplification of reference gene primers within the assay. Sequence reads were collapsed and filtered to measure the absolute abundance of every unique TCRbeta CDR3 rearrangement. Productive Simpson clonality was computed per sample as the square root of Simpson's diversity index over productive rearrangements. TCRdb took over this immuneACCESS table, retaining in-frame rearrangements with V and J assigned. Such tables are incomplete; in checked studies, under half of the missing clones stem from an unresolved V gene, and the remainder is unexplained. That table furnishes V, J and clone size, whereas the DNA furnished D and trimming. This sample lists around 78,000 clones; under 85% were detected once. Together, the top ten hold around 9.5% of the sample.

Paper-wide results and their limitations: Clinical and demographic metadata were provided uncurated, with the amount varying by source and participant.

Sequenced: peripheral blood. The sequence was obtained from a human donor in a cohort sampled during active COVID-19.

In nucleotide form, the sequence is TGTGCCAGCAGTTACTCGCTTGGCGGGGGCCCACCCGAGCAGTACTTC. Its translation is CASSYSLGGGPPEQYF. The chain was built from TRBV6-2 or TRBV6-3 and TRBJ2-7, and perhaps TRBD2 as D gene, on 7 matching bases. CDR1 and CDR2, per the germline V gene, are MNHEY and SVGEGT. Trimming takes 0 bases from V and 6 bases from J, and the germline ends sit 18 bases apart. The CDR3 sequence holds 16 residues, the cysteine and phenylalanine included. Only CDR3 DNA is held: 48 bases, read in frame from base 1.